The T cell receptor beta chain under discussion was sequenced for a study of T cell responses to AZD1222 COVID-19 vaccine. Turning to this clone: Its antigen is undetermined.

The CDR3 totals 11 residues. CDR1 GTSNPN and CDR2 SVGIG come from the germline V gene (reference sequence). J lost 7 bases, V lost 3 bases, and 0 bases had no gene match. Study-level findings and limits: The donors showed a predominance of white British ancestry and of females, with possible underestimation of clonal diversity. Spike-wide vaccine-associated CD4 TCRs dominated at 160-218 and 743-854. Recipients of two AZD1222 doses showed rising Spike-specific TCR breadth and depth.

Clones were sequenced by immunoSEQ multiplex PCR, and TCRdb holds only the in-frame ones, with some missing. The sample holds roughly 140,000 clones, 75% to 95% seen once. The TCR comes from an adult in good health. The chain joins TRBV30 to TRBJ1-2, with TRBD1 identical over 9 bases. The sequencing used peripheral blood, collected on day 0 of MenACWY control vaccination. CDR3 amino acids: CAWRGQGGYTF. DNA for the CDR3: TGTGCCTGGAGGGGACAGGGTGGCTACACCTTC.